This T cell receptor beta chain was captured by sequencing in a study of blood T cells in healthy people across ages. This clonotype was recorded many times. Combining a sample-barcoded 5' primer with a J-beta primer mix, a second PCR ran for 7 to 11 cycles. TCRdb ran MiXCR on the 5' RACE reads and lists one entry per CDR3 protein. The table lists about a million distinct CDR3 sequences, around two fifths of them singletons. The CDR3 is 14 amino acids. The J segment lost 3 bases and the V segment lost 3 bases, leaving 3 bases of the junction unmatched. The source is a man between 18 and 35 years old in good health. V gene TRBV12-3 or TRBV12-4 combines with J gene TRBJ2-3; 7 nucleotides agree with TRBD1. What was sequenced was blood. The CDR3 DNA sequence: TGTGCCAGCAGTTTGGGGGACAGAACAGATACGCAGTATTTT. Translation gives CASSLGDRTDTQYF.